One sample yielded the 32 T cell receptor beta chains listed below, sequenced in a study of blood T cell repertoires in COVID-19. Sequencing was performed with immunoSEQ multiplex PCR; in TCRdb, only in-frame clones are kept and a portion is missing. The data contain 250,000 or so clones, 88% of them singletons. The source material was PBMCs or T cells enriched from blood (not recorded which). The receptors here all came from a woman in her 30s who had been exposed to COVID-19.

The DNA of the CDR3 is TGTGCCAGCAGCTTGGCTGGGAGAGCTTCCTACGAGCAGTACTTC. This encodes CASSLAGRASYEQYF. V usage is TRBV5-6 and J usage is TRBJ2-7; perhaps TRBD2 as D (5 bases). V was shortened by 0 bases and J by 1 base, with 11 bases between the two germline ends. This CDR3 has 15 amino acids. Germline V lookup: CDR1 SGHDT, CDR2 YYEEEE.

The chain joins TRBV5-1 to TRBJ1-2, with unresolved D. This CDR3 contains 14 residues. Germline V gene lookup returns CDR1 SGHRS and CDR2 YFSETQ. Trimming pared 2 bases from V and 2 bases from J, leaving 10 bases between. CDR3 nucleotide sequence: TGCGCCAGCAGCTTCGGAGAGAGCAACTATGGCTACACCTTC. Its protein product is CASSFGESNYGYTF.

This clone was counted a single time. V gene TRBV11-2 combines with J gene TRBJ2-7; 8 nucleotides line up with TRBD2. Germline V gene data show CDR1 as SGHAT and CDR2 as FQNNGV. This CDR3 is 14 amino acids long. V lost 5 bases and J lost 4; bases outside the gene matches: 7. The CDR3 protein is CASSRTSGAYEQYF. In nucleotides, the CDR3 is TGTGCCAGCAGCCGCACTAGCGGAGCTTACGAGCAGTACTTC.

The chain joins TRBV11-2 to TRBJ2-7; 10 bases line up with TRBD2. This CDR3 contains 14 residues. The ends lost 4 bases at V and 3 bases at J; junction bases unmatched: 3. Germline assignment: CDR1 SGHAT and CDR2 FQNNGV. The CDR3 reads CASSSTSGVYEQYF. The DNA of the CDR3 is TGTGCCAGCAGCTCCACTAGCGGGGTCTACGAGCAGTACTTC.

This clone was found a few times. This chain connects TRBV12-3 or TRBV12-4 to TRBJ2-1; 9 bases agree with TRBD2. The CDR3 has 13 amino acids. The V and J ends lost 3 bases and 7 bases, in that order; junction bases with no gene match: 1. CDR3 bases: TGTGCCAGCAGTTTGCGGGAGGGTAATGAGCAGTTCTTC. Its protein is CASSLREGNEQFF.

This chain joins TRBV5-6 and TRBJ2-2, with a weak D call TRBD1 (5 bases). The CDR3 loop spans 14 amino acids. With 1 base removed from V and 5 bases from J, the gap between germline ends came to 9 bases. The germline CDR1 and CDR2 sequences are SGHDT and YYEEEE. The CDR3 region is CASSLQGPTGELFF. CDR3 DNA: TGTGCCAGCAGCTTGCAGGGTCCGACCGGGGAGCTGTTTTTT.

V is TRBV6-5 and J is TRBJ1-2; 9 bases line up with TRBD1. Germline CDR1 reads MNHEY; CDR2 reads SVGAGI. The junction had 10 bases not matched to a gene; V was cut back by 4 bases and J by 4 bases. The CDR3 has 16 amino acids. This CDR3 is CASSSDPTGGVYGYTF. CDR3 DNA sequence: TGTGCCAGCAGTTCCGACCCAACAGGGGGCGTCTATGGCTACACCTTC.

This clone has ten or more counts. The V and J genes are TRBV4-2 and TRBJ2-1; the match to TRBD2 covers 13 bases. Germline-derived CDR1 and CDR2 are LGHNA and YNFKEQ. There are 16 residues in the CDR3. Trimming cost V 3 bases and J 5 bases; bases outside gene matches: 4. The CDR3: CASSHGLAGDHNEQFF. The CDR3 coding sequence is TGTGCCAGCAGCCACGGACTAGCGGGAGACCACAATGAGCAGTTCTTC.

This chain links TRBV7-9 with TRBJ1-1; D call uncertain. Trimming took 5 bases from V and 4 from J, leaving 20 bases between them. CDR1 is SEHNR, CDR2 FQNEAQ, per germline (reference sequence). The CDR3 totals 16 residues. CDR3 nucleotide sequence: TGTGCCAGCAGCAACCCCCCGAGGGCATGGGGCACTGAAGCTTTCTTT. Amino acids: CASSNPPRAWGTEAFF.

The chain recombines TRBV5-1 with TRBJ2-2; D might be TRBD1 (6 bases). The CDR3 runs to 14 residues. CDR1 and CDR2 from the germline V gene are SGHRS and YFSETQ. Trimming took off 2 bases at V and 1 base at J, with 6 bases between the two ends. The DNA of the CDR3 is TGCGCCAGCAGCTTCAGGGGGAACACCGGGGAGCTGTTTTTT. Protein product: CASSFRGNTGELFF.

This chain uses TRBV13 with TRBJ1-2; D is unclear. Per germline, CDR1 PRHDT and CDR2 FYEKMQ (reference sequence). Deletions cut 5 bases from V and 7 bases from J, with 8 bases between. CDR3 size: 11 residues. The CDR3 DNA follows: TGTGCCAGCAGCCTACCACCTGGCTACACCTTC. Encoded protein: CASSLPPGYTF.

The CDR3, as DNA: TGTGCCAGCAGCCCGGCTGGGGACTCGGGAGCTTTCTTT. It specifies CASSPAGDSGAFF. The J gene is TRBJ1-1, the V gene TRBV7-3, with D possibly being TRBD1 (5 bases). The length of the CDR3 is 13 residues. Germline V lookup: CDR1 SGHTA, CDR2 FQGTGA. The V gene lost 5 bases and the J gene lost 10 bases, with 17 bases spanning the gap.

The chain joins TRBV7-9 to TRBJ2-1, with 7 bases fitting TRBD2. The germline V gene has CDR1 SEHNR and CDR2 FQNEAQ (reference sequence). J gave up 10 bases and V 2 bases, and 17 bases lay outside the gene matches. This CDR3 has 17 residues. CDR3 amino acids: CASSLRGEFAAIEEQFF. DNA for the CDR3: TGTGCCAGCAGCTTACGGGGGGAGTTTGCGGCCATCGAGGAGCAGTTCTTC.

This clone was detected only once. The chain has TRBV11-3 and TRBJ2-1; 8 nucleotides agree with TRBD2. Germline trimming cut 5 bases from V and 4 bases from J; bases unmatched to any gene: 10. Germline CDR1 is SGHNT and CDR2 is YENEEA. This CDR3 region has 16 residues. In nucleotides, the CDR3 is TGTGCCAGCAGCCGATTCGGGACTAGATCTTACAATGAGCAGTTCTTC. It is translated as CASSRFGTRSYNEQFF.

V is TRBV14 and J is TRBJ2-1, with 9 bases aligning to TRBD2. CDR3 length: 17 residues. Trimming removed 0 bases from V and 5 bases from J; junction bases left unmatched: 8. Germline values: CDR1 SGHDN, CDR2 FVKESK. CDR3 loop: CASSQERLAVYHNEQFF. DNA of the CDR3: TGTGCCAGCAGCCAAGAGCGACTAGCGGTTTACCACAATGAGCAGTTCTTC.

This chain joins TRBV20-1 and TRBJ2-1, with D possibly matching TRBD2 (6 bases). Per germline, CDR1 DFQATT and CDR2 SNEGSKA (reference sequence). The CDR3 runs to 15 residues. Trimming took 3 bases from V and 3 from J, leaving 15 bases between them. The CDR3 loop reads CSASSGSPLYNEQFF. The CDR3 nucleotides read TGCAGTGCTAGTAGCGGAAGTCCCCTCTACAATGAGCAGTTCTTC.

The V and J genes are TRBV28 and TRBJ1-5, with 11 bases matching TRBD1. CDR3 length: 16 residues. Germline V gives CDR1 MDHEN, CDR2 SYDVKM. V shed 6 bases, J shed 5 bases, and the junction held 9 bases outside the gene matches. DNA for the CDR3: TGTGCCAGCAGCCGAGCCGGACAGGGGGCTGATCAGCCCCAGCATTTT. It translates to CASSRAGQGADQPQHF.

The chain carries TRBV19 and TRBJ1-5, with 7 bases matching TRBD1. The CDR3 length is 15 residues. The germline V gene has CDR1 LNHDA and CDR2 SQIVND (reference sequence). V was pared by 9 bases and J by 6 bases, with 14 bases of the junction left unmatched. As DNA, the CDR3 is TGTGCCAGCAGCCCGAGAATCAGGGGGTCTCAGCCCCAGCATTTT. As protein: CASSPRIRGSQPQHF.

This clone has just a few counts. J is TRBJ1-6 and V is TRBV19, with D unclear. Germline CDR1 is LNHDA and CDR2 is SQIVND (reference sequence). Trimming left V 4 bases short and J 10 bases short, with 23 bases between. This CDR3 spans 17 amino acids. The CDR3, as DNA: TGTGCCAGTAGTACCCGGCGATTGAGGGCTTCGCGATCACCCCTCCACTTT. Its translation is CASSTRRLRASRSPLHF.

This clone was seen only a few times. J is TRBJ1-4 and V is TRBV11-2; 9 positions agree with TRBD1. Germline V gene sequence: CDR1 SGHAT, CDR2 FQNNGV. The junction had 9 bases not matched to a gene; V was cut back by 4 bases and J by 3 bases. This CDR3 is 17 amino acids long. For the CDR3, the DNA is TGTGCCAGCAGCTACCTTCTGGGACAGGGCGCTAATGAAAAACTGTTTTTT. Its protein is CASSYLLGQGANEKLFF.

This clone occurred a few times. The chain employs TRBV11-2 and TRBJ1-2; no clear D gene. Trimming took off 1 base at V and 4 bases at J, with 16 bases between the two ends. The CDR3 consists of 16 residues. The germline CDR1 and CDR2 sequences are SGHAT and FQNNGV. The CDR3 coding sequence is TGTGCCAGCAGCTTAGGCAGGAGCGGTAGAAGCTATGGCTACACCTTC. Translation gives CASSLGRSGRSYGYTF.

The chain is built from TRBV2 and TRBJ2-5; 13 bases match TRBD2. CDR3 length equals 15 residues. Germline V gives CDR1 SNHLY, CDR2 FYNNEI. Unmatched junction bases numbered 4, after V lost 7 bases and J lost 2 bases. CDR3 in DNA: TGTGCCAGCATGGGACTAGCGGGGCCTCAAGAGACCCAGTACTTC. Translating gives CASMGLAGPQETQYF.

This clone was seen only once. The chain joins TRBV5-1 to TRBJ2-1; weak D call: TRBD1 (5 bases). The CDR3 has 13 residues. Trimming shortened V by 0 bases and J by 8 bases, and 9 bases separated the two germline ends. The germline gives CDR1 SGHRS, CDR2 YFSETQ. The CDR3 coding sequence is TGCGCCAGCAGCTTGGGCAGGGCGGATGAGCAGTTCTTC. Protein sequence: CASSLGRADEQFF.

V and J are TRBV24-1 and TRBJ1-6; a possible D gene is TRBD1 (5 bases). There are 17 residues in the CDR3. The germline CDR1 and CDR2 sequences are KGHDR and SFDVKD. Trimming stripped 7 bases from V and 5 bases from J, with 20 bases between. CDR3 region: CATRWGEVQKHNSPLHF. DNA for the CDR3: TGTGCCACCAGATGGGGGGAGGTACAGAAACATAATTCACCCCTCCACTTT.

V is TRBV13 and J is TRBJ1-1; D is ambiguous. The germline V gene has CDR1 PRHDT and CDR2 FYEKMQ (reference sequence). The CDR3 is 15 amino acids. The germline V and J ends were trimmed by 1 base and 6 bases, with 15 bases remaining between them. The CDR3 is CASSLEGSGYAEAFF. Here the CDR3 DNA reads TGTGCCAGCAGCTTAGAAGGTTCGGGGTACGCTGAAGCTTTCTTT.

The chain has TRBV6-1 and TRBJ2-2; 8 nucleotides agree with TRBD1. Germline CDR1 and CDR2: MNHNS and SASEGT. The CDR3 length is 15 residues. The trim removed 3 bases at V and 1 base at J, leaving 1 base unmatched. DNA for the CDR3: TGTGCCAGCAGTGACAGGGGGCTGAACACCGGGGAGCTGTTTTTT. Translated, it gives CASSDRGLNTGELFF.

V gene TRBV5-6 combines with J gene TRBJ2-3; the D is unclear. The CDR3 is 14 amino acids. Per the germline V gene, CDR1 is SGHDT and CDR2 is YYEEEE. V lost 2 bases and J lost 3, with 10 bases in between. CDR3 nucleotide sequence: TGTGCCAGCAGCTTCCCCACAGTTACAGATACGCAGTATTTT. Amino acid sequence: CASSFPTVTDTQYF.

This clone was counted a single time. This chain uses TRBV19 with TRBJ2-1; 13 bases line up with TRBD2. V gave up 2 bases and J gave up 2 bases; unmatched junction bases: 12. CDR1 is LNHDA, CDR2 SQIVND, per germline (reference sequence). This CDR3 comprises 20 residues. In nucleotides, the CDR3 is TGTGCCAGTAGTATAAGGCGACTAGCGGGAGGAGGCGGTCCCTACAATGAGCAGTTCTTC. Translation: CASSIRRLAGGGGPYNEQFF.

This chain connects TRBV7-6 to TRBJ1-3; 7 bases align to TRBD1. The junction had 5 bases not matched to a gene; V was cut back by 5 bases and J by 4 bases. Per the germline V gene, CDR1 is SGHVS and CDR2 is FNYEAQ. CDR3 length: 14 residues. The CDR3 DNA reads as TGTGCCAGCAGCCACGACAGGGCGGGAAACACCATATATTTT. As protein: CASSHDRAGNTIYF. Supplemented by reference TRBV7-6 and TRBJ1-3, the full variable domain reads GAGVSQSPRYKVTKRGQDVALRCDPISGHVSLYWYRQALGQGPEFLTYFNYEAQQDKSGLPNDRFSAERPEGSISTLTIQRTEQRDSAMYRCASSHDRAGNTIYFGEGSWLTVV.

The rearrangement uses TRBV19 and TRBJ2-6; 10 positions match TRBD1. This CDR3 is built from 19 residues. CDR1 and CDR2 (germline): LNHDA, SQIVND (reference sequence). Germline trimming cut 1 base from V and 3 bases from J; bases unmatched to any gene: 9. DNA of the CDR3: TGTGCCAGTAGTATAGCTACCGGGACAGGGGAAAATGGGGCCAACGTCCTGACTTTC. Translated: CASSIATGTGENGANVLTF. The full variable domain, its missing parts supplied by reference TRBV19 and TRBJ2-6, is DGGITQSPKYLFRKEGQNVTLSCEQNLNHDAMYWYRQDPGQGLRLIYYSQIVNDFQKGDIAEGYSVSREKKESFPLTVTSAQKNPTAFYLCASSIATGTGENGANVLTFGAGSRLTVL.

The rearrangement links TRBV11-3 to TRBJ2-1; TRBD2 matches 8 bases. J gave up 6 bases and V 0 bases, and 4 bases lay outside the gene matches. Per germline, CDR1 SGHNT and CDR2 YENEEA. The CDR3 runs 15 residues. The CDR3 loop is CASSLDLAGINEQFF. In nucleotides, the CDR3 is TGTGCCAGCAGCTTAGATCTAGCGGGTATCAATGAGCAGTTCTTC.

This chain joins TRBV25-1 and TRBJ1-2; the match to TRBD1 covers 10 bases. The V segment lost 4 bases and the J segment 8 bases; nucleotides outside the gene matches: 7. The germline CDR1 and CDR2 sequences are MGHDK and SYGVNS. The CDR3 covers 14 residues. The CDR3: CASSVTGGAGGYTF. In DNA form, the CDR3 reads TGTGCCAGCAGTGTGACAGGGGGCGCAGGCGGCTACACCTTC.